This T cell receptor beta chain was sequenced during a study of regulatory T cells in long-lasting Graves disease. The wider study: Graves' patients with a new diagnosis had received antithyroid drugs under 3 months.

The CDR3 is made up of 16 amino acids. With 5 bases clipped from V and 0 bases from J, the junction kept 6 bases outside the gene matches. Germline CDR1 LNHDA, CDR2 SQIVND (reference sequence). Documented time point: newly diagnosed GD, antithyroid drugs for less than 3 months. With RNA extracted from PBMCs as input, the TCR library was made. The patient group derived from an endocrinology department in Xi'an, China. According to the study, TCR beta libraries were built with iRepertoire HTBI primers and CDR3-region Arm-PCR. TCRdb independently ran MiXCR on the multiplex PCR reads; one entry per CDR3 protein. The sample includes hundreds of thousands of distinct CDR3 sequences, 15% to 20% seen only once; the top ten take 15% to 20%. These data also featured in a second study, about T cells in Graves' hyperthyroidism and ophthalmopathy. From that study: Exclusion of a patient resulted from uncontrolled infection, other autoimmune disease, pregnancy or lactation.

This material consisted of peripheral blood mononuclear cells (PBMCs), taken at new diagnosis, from a patient treated with antithyroid drugs. The rearrangement uses TRBV19 and TRBJ1-4; 7 bases map to TRBD1. This receptor was identified in a woman under 40 with Graves disease. The CDR3 protein is CASSSDRDTTNEKLFF. The CDR3 coding sequence is TGTGCCAGTAGTTCCGACAGGGACACAACTAATGAAAAACTGTTTTTT.